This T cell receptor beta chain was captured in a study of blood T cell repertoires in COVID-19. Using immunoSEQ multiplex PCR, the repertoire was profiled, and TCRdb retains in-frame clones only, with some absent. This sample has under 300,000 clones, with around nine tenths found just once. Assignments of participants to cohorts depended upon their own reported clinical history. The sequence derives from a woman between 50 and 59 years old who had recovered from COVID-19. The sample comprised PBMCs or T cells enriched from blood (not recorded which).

DNA for the CDR3: TGTGCCAGCAGCTCGCACAGGGATGCGAGCAATCAGCCCCAGCATTTT. Protein product: CASSSHRDASNQPQHF. The chain employs TRBV7-6 and TRBJ1-5, with D possibly matching TRBD1 (6 bases). V gave up 4 bases and J gave up 1 base, with 14 bases separating them. Germline V CDR1 and CDR2: SGHVS, FNYEAQ. The CDR3 consists of 16 residues.